The 22 T cell receptor beta chains below all came from one sample that was sequenced in a study of T cells in Graves' hyperthyroidism and ophthalmopathy. Regions amplified from RNA transcripts were the TCR beta CDR3 regions. An initial round of RT-PCR targeting the TCR CDR3 relied on the HTBI primer set. TCRdb re-called the multiplex PCR reads with MiXCR, one entry per CDR3 protein. Here the sample spans about 740,000 distinct CDR3 sequences, about 14% being singletons. The material sequenced was blood. The receptor set was obtained from a woman aged 18-30 years with Graves' hyperthyroidism.

This clonotype was detected many times. V is TRBV2 and J is TRBJ1-6; 9 nucleotides agree with TRBD1. The CDR3 is 13 amino acids. The V gene end was trimmed by 9 bases and the J gene end by 8 bases; junction bases not matched to a gene: 5. CDR1 is SNHLY, CDR2 FYNNEI, per germline. DNA for the CDR3: TGTGCCAGAGGACAGGGGAGGGATTCACCCCTCCACTTT. Translated: CARGQGRDSPLHF.

This clonotype was observed many times. The chain joins TRBV12-3 or TRBV12-4 to TRBJ2-7, with 8 bases matching TRBD2. The CDR3 covers 13 residues. The junction had 4 bases not matched to a gene; V was cut back by 7 bases and J by 2 bases. CDR3 sequence reads: CASTPGLAYEQYF. Written as DNA, the CDR3 is TGTGCCAGCACCCCGGGACTAGCCTACGAGCAGTACTTC.

A few counts support this clonotype. The CDR3 bases are TGTGCCATCAGGGGGCCGGGACTACTCTACGAGCAGTACTTC. Translating gives CAIRGPGLLYEQYF. The V and J genes are TRBV10-3 and TRBJ2-7; 7 nucleotides line up with TRBD2. Germline trimming cut 6 bases from V and 3 bases from J; bases unmatched to any gene: 8. The CDR3 runs 14 residues. The germline CDR1 and CDR2 sequences are ENHRY and SYGVKD.

This clonotype appeared a few times. The rearrangement uses TRBV6-1 and TRBJ2-7; 7 bases are a match to TRBD1. Germline V gene sequence: CDR1 MNHNS, CDR2 SASEGT. The CDR3 covers 14 residues. The junction had 5 bases not matched to a gene; V was cut back by 3 bases and J by 3 bases. The CDR3 nucleotides are TGTGCCAGCAGTGACCGGGACAGTGACTACGAGCAGTACTTC. Protein product: CASSDRDSDYEQYF.

Only a few counts were recorded for this clonotype. V usage is TRBV6-9 and J usage is TRBJ1-1; no clear D. CDR3 length equals 14 residues. V lost 3 bases to trimming and J lost 4 bases, with 12 bases between them. Germline V CDR1 and CDR2: MNHGY, SVAAGI. DNA for the CDR3: TGTGCCAGCAGTTACTACGGGGTGGGCACTGAAGCTTTCTTT. Its translation is CASSYYGVGTEAFF.

This chain connects TRBV7-2 to TRBJ2-5, with D tentatively TRBD2 (6 bases). Deletions cut 0 bases from V and 2 bases from J, with 16 bases between. Germline V gene data show CDR1 as SGHTA and CDR2 as FQGNSA. CDR3 length: 17 amino acids. The CDR3 nucleotides read TGTGCCAGCAGCTTAGCGATTTCTCCCGGGAGACAAGAGACCCAGTACTTC. Its protein product is CASSLAISPGRQETQYF.

This clonotype has a handful of counts. The rearrangement uses TRBV15 and TRBJ1-6; 9 nucleotides line up with TRBD1. CDR3 length equals 15 residues. J lost 6 bases, V lost 5 bases, and 5 bases had no gene match. Per the germline V gene, CDR1 is LNHNV and CDR2 is YYDKDF (reference sequence). In DNA, the CDR3 is TGTGCCACCAGCCAGGACAGGGGAGTTAATTCACCCCTCCACTTT. The encoded protein is CATSQDRGVNSPLHF.

The gene calls are TRBV7-6 and TRBJ1-5; no firm D call. The CDR3 is 14 amino acids. V was cut by 5 bases and J by 5 bases, with 13 bases left in between. In germline, CDR1 is SGHVS, CDR2 FNYEAQ. DNA of the CDR3: TGTGCCAGCAGCCCAGAGGGTCCGGATCAGCCCCAGCATTTT. This gives the protein CASSPEGPDQPQHF.

V gene TRBV12-3 or TRBV12-4 combines with J gene TRBJ2-7; TRBD1 matches 9 bases. The CDR3 loop spans 15 amino acids. V trimming: 5 bases; J trimming: 1 base; junction bases outside the gene matches: 6. For the CDR3, the DNA is TGTGCCAGCAGTCCCGGGACAGGGATGTCCTACGAGCAGTACTTC. Amino acid sequence: CASSPGTGMSYEQYF.

This clonotype showed up just a few times. The chain is built from TRBV10-1 and TRBJ2-3; the match to TRBD2 covers 10 bases. Germline values: CDR1 WNHNN, CDR2 SYGVQD (reference sequence). V gave up 3 bases and J gave up 6 bases; unmatched junction bases: 3. This CDR3 is 14 amino acids long. CDR3: CASSESSGSDTQYF. CDR3 nucleotides: TGCGCCAGCAGTGAATCTAGCGGGAGTGATACGCAGTATTTT.

This clonotype came up many times. The chain has TRBV18 and TRBJ2-1; D perhaps matches TRBD2 (5 bases). Per germline, CDR1 KGHSH and CDR2 LQKENI. The CDR3 totals 12 residues. V was pared by 5 bases and J by 11 bases, with 13 bases between. Here the CDR3 reads CASSDRDAKQFF. CDR3 DNA: TGTGCCAGCTCAGACCGGGATGCCAAGCAGTTCTTC.

In its sample, this clonotype was seen a few times. The chain links TRBV11-2 to TRBJ2-7; D perhaps matches TRBD2 (7 bases). The CDR3 totals 18 residues. Trimming took 6 bases from V and 0 from J, leaving 24 bases between them. The germline gives CDR1 SGHAT, CDR2 FQNNGV. Here the CDR3 reads CASSYYSRGARSSYEQYF. The CDR3 DNA reads as TGTGCCAGCAGTTACTACTCTCGGGGGGCGAGGAGCTCCTACGAGCAGTACTTC. The complete variable domain, with remaining parts taken from reference TRBV11-2 and TRBJ2-7, reads EAGVAQSPRYKIIEKRQSVAFWCNPISGHATLYWYQQILGQGPKLLIQFQNNGVVDDSQLPKDRFSAERLKGVDSTLKIQPAKLEDSAVYLCASSYYSRGARSSYEQYFGPGTRLTVT.

The rearrangement links TRBV5-4 to TRBJ1-1; D perhaps matches TRBD1 (6 bases). Looked up from germline, CDR1 is SGHNT and CDR2 is YYREEE (reference sequence). The CDR3 is 15 amino acids. Trimming cost V 0 bases and J 1 base, with 10 bases left between them. The CDR3 coding sequence is TGTGCCAGCAGCTTGGAGGCGGGACAGAACACTGAAGCTTTCTTT. This codes for CASSLEAGQNTEAFF.

Only one count was recorded for this clonotype. This sequence joins TRBV18 and TRBJ2-7; 8 nucleotides align to TRBD1. CDR3 length: 18 amino acids. The germline CDR1 and CDR2 sequences are KGHSH and LQKENI. J gave up 0 bases and V 2 bases, and 12 bases lay outside the gene matches. The CDR3 bases are TGTGCCAGCTCACCAAGTTTAATATGGACAGGGAACTCCTACGAGCAGTACTTC. This translates into CASSPSLIWTGNSYEQYF.

This clonotype was picked up many times. The chain combines TRBV20-1 with TRBJ1-2; 7 positions agree with TRBD1. V shed 6 bases, J shed 6 bases, and the junction held 13 bases outside the gene matches. Germline loops: CDR1 DFQATT, CDR2 SNEGSKA (reference sequence). This CDR3 has 14 residues. CDR3 amino acids: CSAPGRQGVDGYTF. CDR3 in DNA: TGCAGTGCCCCCGGTCGACAGGGCGTTGATGGCTACACCTTC.

The rearrangement uses TRBV6-5 and TRBJ1-6; D unclear. The germline V gene encodes CDR1 MNHEY and CDR2 SVGAGI. CDR3 length equals 16 residues. Trimming took 0 bases from V and 7 from J, leaving 13 bases between them. The DNA of the CDR3 is TGTGCCAGCAGTTACTCGCCCTCCACGACGAATTCACCCCTCCACTTT. As protein: CASSYSPSTTNSPLHF.

The chain couples TRBV19 to TRBJ2-1; D gene ambiguous. The CDR3 is 15 amino acids. Trimming took 5 bases from V and 0 from J, leaving 11 bases between them. CDR1 and CDR2 from the germline V gene are LNHDA and SQIVND (reference sequence). CDR3: CASSPQHSSYNEQFF. The CDR3, as DNA: TGTGCCAGTAGTCCCCAACACAGCTCCTACAATGAGCAGTTCTTC.

A remark on this clonotype: One base away lies a much larger clone, so this may be a sequencing read error. The J gene is TRBJ2-7, the V gene TRBV4-3; D is possibly TRBD2 (6 bases). CDR3 length: 16 residues. Germline CDR1 reads LGHNA; CDR2 reads YSLEER. Written as DNA, the CDR3 is TGCGCCAGCGGCCAAGGGCCACGACGGGACTTTCCCAAGCAGTACTTC. The encoded protein is CASGQGPRRDFPKQYF.

This clonotype was seen ten or more times. The V gene is TRBV7-8, the J gene TRBJ2-5, with 8 bases matching TRBD2. After removal of 5 bases from V and 2 bases from J, the junction contained 10 bases not matched to a gene. Germline loops: CDR1 SGHVS, CDR2 FQNEAQ. The CDR3 spans 16 residues. In DNA form, the CDR3 reads TGTGCCAGCAGCCCAGCGGGAGACAGGTATCAAGAGACCCAGTACTTC. This codes for CASSPAGDRYQETQYF.

The chain is built from TRBV10-1 and TRBJ1-4, with 11 bases matching TRBD1. The CDR3 consists of 18 residues. Germline V gene sequence: CDR1 WNHNN, CDR2 SYGVQD (reference sequence). V lost 7 bases to trimming and J lost 7 bases; unmatched junction nucleotides: 17. CDR3 sequence reads: CASKPGQGGKTFLEKLFF. The CDR3 DNA reads as TGCGCCAGCAAACCGGGACAGGGGGGAAAAACCTTCCTTGAAAAACTGTTTTTT.

This clonotype was observed many times. The rearrangement joins TRBV30 to TRBJ2-1, with 11 bases that match TRBD2. Germline V gene data show CDR1 as GTSNPN and CDR2 as SVGIG (reference sequence). The V segment lost 0 bases and the J segment 9 bases; nucleotides outside the gene matches: 4. The length of the CDR3 is 14 residues. CDR3 in DNA: TGTGCCTGGAGTGTACTAGCGGGAGAAGGTGAGCAGTTCTTC. It is translated as CAWSVLAGEGEQFF.

This clonotype showed up many times. V is TRBV11-1 and J is TRBJ2-5; D remains ambiguous. The germline V and J ends were trimmed by 5 bases and 5 bases, with 12 bases remaining between them. CDR3 size: 13 residues. Germline loops: CDR1 SGHAT, CDR2 FQDESV (reference sequence). CDR3 DNA: TGTGCCAGCAGCGGCAGACGGGCGGAGACCCAGTACTTC. This translates into CASSGRRAETQYF.